These 24 T cell receptor beta chains were sequenced from one sample in a study of blood T cell repertoires in COVID-19. Assay used: immunoSEQ multiplex PCR; TCRdb lists only in-frame clones, some missing. The sample records about 240,000 clones, around 87% being singletons. The sample consisted of peripheral blood. Every receptor here comes from a man aged 55 to 70 who had recovered from COVID-19.

The V call is TRBV5-6, the J call TRBJ1-1, with a weak D call TRBD1 (6 bases). The CDR3 spans 12 residues. The V gene's germline CDR1 is SGHDT and CDR2 YYEEEE. Trimming pared 4 bases from V and 11 bases from J, leaving 15 bases between. This CDR3 reads CASSTGRAKAFF. CDR3 DNA: TGTGCCAGCAGCACAGGGAGAGCCAAGGCTTTCTTT.

The chain is built from TRBV4-1 and TRBJ2-3; 9 bases agree with TRBD2. The CDR3 is 14 amino acids. The germline gives CDR1 MGHRA, CDR2 YSYEKL. V shed 7 bases, J shed 5 bases, and the junction held 7 bases outside the gene matches. The DNA for the CDR3 is TGCGCCAGCACGCGGGGGGGCCTGGGAGATACGCAGTATTTT. It is translated as CASTRGGLGDTQYF.

The V and J genes are TRBV5-5 and TRBJ2-2; D ambiguous. The CDR3 sequence is 14 residues long. Germline-derived CDR1 and CDR2 are SGHKS and YYEKEE (reference sequence). The ends were cut back, 3 bases at V and 1 base at J, with 7 bases in the middle. This CDR3 is CASSSKLNTGELFF. CDR3 nucleotides: TGTGCCAGCAGCTCCAAATTGAACACCGGGGAGCTGTTTTTT.

A word on this clone: Other DNA sequences in the sample encode the same CDR3. V is TRBV14 and J is TRBJ2-3, with a tentative D call TRBD2 (7 bases). With 0 bases removed from V and 5 bases from J, the gap between germline ends came to 12 bases. Germline V gives CDR1 SGHDN, CDR2 FVKESK. This CDR3 is built from 15 residues. CDR3: CASSQDWGGRDTQYF. DNA for the CDR3: TGTGCCAGCAGCCAAGATTGGGGGGGCCGAGATACGCAGTATTTT.

This chain connects TRBV6-4 to TRBJ2-1; 7 bases map to TRBD2. V lost 5 bases to trimming and J lost 2 bases; unmatched junction nucleotides: 9. Germline V gene sequence: CDR1 MRHNA, CDR2 SNTAGT. This CDR3 has 16 residues. The CDR3 sequence is CASSTRSGGAYNEQFF. The CDR3 DNA reads TGTGCCAGCAGTACCCGTAGTGGGGGGGCCTACAATGAGCAGTTCTTC.

The chain carries TRBV2 and TRBJ1-5; no reliable D call. The CDR3 spans 15 residues. V shed 4 bases and J shed 0 bases, with 10 bases lying between them. CDR1 SNHLY and CDR2 FYNNEI come from the germline V gene. The CDR3 DNA is TGTGCCAGCAGTGTAGAAGGGAGTAGCAATCAGCCCCAGCATTTT. It yields the protein CASSVEGSSNQPQHF.

The rearrangement links TRBV7-9 to TRBJ2-2; D is perhaps TRBD2 (6 bases). This CDR3 spans 15 amino acids. Germline CDR1 SEHNR, CDR2 FQNEAQ (reference sequence). V was cut by 1 base and J by 5 bases, with 11 bases left in between. CDR3 nucleotides: TGTGCCAGCAGCTTAGGGCGGGGTCTGACCGGGGAGCTGTTTTTT. This codes for CASSLGRGLTGELFF.

This sequence joins TRBV18 and TRBJ1-2; D ambiguous. This CDR3 has 16 residues. Germline V lookup: CDR1 KGHSH, CDR2 LQKENI. The ends were cut back, 0 bases at V and 0 bases at J, with 11 bases in the middle. The CDR3 is CASSPPEAPANYGYTF. In DNA, the CDR3 is TGTGCCAGCTCACCACCGGAGGCTCCCGCTAACTATGGCTACACCTTC. The whole variable domain, remainder taken from reference TRBV18 and TRBJ1-2, is NAGVMQNPRHLVRRRGQEARLRCSPMKGHSHVYWYRQLPEEGLKFMVYLQKENIIDESGMPKERFSAEFPKEGPSILRIQQVVRGDSAAYFCASSPPEAPANYGYTFGSGTRLTVV.

The chain combines TRBV5-1 with TRBJ2-2; 10 nucleotides line up with TRBD2. The V gene end was trimmed by 0 bases and the J gene end by 8 bases; junction bases not matched to a gene: 4. Germline values: CDR1 SGHRS, CDR2 YFSETQ. The CDR3 runs 15 residues. For the CDR3, the DNA is TGCGCCAGCAGCTTGGTGCTAGCGGGGGCTGGGGAGCTGTTTTTT. It translates to CASSLVLAGAGELFF.

The chain links TRBV18 to TRBJ1-3; D not resolved. Germline CDR1 reads KGHSH; CDR2 reads LQKENI. There are 11 residues in the CDR3. The ends were cut back, 8 bases at V and 1 base at J, with 3 bases in the middle. CDR3 sequence reads: CASQSGNTIYF. The CDR3 DNA reads TGTGCCAGCCAGTCTGGAAACACCATATATTTT.

This clone came up once. This chain uses TRBV11-2 with TRBJ2-2; the match to TRBD2 covers 8 bases. The germline V gene encodes CDR1 SGHAT and CDR2 FQNNGV. The CDR3 consists of 17 residues. Trimming took 5 bases from V and 2 from J; bases not matched to a gene: 10. Here the CDR3 DNA reads TGTGCCAGCAGCCCCCTTGGAGCGGGGGACAACACCGGGGAGCTGTTTTTT. Amino acid sequence: CASSPLGAGDNTGELFF.

The V and J genes are TRBV28 and TRBJ1-6; D call uncertain. CDR1 and CDR2 from the germline V gene are MDHEN and SYDVKM. The CDR3 consists of 16 residues. V shed 5 bases and J shed 0 bases, with 11 bases lying between them. The CDR3 here is CASSPVVVSYNSPLHF. The DNA of the CDR3 is TGTGCCAGCAGTCCGGTGGTGGTCTCCTATAATTCACCCCTCCACTTT.

V and J are TRBV6-2 or TRBV6-3 and TRBJ1-3, with a possible D match to TRBD1 (6 bases). There are 16 residues in the CDR3. The germline V gene has CDR1 MNHEY and CDR2 SVGEGT. Trimming stripped 4 bases from V and 0 bases from J, with 13 bases between. CDR3 DNA: TGTGCCAGCAGTTCGGCGGACAGTCTCTCTGGAAACACCATATATTTT. Encoded protein: CASSSADSLSGNTIYF.

The chain uses TRBV7-2 and TRBJ1-5; 8 bases fit TRBD1. J lost 6 bases, V lost 1 base, and 5 bases had no gene match. The CDR3 covers 15 residues. Germline CDR1 reads SGHTA; CDR2 reads FQGNSA. The DNA for the CDR3 is TGTGCCAGCAGCTTAGGCAGGGGGCGAGGTCAGCCCCAGCATTTT. Translated, it gives CASSLGRGRGQPQHF.

The rearrangement links TRBV6-5 to TRBJ2-1; 10 nucleotides match TRBD2. V dropped 7 bases and J dropped 1; count of bases not matched to a gene: 1. CDR1 is MNHEY, CDR2 SVGAGI, per germline. The CDR3 is made up of 14 amino acids. Here the CDR3 reads CASKLAGSYNEQFF. Here the CDR3 DNA reads TGTGCCAGCAAACTAGCGGGATCCTACAATGAGCAGTTCTTC.

The chain is built from TRBV28 and TRBJ1-2, with TRBD1 matching 7 bases. CDR1 MDHEN and CDR2 SYDVKM come from the germline V gene. Losses at the gene ends were 2 bases for V and 2 bases for J; bases not matched to a gene: 5. The CDR3 totals 15 residues. CDR3 sequence: CASSLPGQENYGYTF. CDR3 nucleotides: TGTGCCAGCAGTTTACCCGGACAGGAAAACTATGGCTACACCTTC.

The chain carries TRBV5-1 and TRBJ2-7, with D possibly matching TRBD1 (5 bases). The CDR3 consists of 14 residues. V lost 3 bases to trimming and J lost 7 bases, with 17 bases between them. Germline V gene lookup returns CDR1 SGHRS and CDR2 YFSETQ. Written as DNA, the CDR3 is TGCGCCAGCAGCTCCGAATCAGGGTATGGGGAGCAGTACGTC. Protein: CASSSESGYGEQYV.

This clone was seen only once. The J gene is TRBJ2-3, the V gene TRBV6-4; 8 nucleotides agree with TRBD2. CDR1 MRHNA and CDR2 SNTAGT come from the germline V gene. The J segment lost 2 bases and the V segment lost 11 bases, leaving 18 bases of the junction unmatched. The CDR3 is 17 amino acids. The CDR3 sequence: CARGGSYKRGLTDTQYF. The CDR3 DNA is TGTGCCCGCGGTGGTTCCTATAAGCGGGGGCTCACAGATACGCAGTATTTT.

This clone has just a few counts. The CDR3 loop reads CASAAEYEQYF. The CDR3 DNA sequence: TGTGCTAGTGCAGCGGAGTACGAGCAGTACTTC. V usage is TRBV12-5 and J usage is TRBJ2-7; a possible D gene is TRBD2 (5 bases). Trimming took 7 bases from V and 4 from J, leaving 8 bases between them. CDR1 and CDR2 from the germline V gene are LGHNT and FRNRAP. The CDR3 totals 11 residues.

This chain connects TRBV7-9 to TRBJ2-7; 7 positions match TRBD2. Germline V gives CDR1 SEHNR, CDR2 FQNEAQ (reference sequence). V lost 1 base and J lost 5; bases outside the gene matches: 8. This CDR3 contains 15 residues. CDR3 DNA sequence: TGTGCCAGCAGCTTAGAGGCGGGGAGGGCAAACGAGCAGTACGTC. Translating gives CASSLEAGRANEQYV.

V usage is TRBV6-2 or TRBV6-3 and J usage is TRBJ2-2; 8 bases match TRBD2. The germline V gene encodes CDR1 MNHEY and CDR2 SVGEGT. The CDR3 consists of 17 residues. V dropped 5 bases and J dropped 7; count of bases not matched to a gene: 15. DNA of the CDR3: TGTGCCAGCAGTCAACCCCCGGGAGCGGGGGTCATCGGGGAGCTGTTTTTT. This translates into CASSQPPGAGVIGELFF.

V and J are TRBV2 and TRBJ1-5; 10 bases match TRBD1. Germline V gene sequence: CDR1 SNHLY, CDR2 FYNNEI. The CDR3 is 15 amino acids. The junction had 4 bases not matched to a gene; V was cut back by 7 bases and J by 1 base. CDR3 amino acids: CASKGTGVSNQPQHF. The CDR3 region has the DNA TGTGCCAGCAAAGGGACAGGGGTCAGCAATCAGCCCCAGCATTTT.

This clone came up once. V usage is TRBV15 and J usage is TRBJ1-2, with a weak D call TRBD1 (6 bases). The CDR3 runs 13 residues. V lost 2 bases and J 7 bases, leaving 11 bases between the germline ends. CDR1 LNHNV and CDR2 YYDKDF come from the germline V gene (reference sequence). This CDR3 is CATSRIQGRGYTF. Written as DNA, the CDR3 is TGTGCCACCAGCAGAATACAGGGTCGTGGCTACACCTTC.

This clone has more than one count but fewer than ten. The V gene is TRBV18, the J gene TRBJ1-5; 7 bases agree with TRBD1. The CDR3 is 18 amino acids. Germline CDR1 is KGHSH and CDR2 is LQKENI. The V and J ends lost 3 bases and 4 bases, in that order; junction bases with no gene match: 15. The CDR3 here is CASSPLGGTGVINQPQHF. In nucleotides, the CDR3 is TGTGCCAGCTCACCCCTTGGTGGAACAGGGGTGATTAATCAGCCCCAGCATTTT.